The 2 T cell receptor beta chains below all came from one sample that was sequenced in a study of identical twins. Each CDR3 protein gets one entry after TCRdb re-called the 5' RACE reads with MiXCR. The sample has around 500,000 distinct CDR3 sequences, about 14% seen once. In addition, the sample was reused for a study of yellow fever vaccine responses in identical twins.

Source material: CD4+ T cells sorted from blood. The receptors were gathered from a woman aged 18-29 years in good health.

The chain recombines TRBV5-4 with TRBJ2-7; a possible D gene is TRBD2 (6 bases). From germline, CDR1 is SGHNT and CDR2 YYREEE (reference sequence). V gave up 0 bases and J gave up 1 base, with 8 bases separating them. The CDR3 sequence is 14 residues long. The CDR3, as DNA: TGTGCCAGCAGCTTGGGCGGGATATCCTACGAGCAGTACTTC. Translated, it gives CASSLGGISYEQYF.

The CDR3 reads CASSEGRIEAFF. In DNA, the CDR3 is TGTGCCAGCAGTGAAGGGCGGATTGAAGCTTTCTTT. The chain links TRBV6-1 to TRBJ1-1; D is unclear. V was pared by 1 base and J by 7 bases, with 7 bases between. This CDR3 contains 12 residues. Germline CDR1 MNHNS, CDR2 SASEGT.